The 16 T cell receptor beta chains in this list originate from one sample, sequenced in a study of blood T cells in healthy people across ages. With a J-beta primer mix and a sample-barcoded 5' primer, a second PCR ran about 6 to 11 cycles. TCRdb re-derived calls from the 5' RACE reads in MiXCR, one entry per CDR3 protein. In the table there are roughly 500,000 distinct CDR3 sequences, 25% to 30% of which are singletons. Input material: blood. These receptor sequences come from a woman in her seventies in good health.

The V and J genes are TRBV14 and TRBJ2-3; weak D call: TRBD2 (6 bases). The CDR3 covers 14 residues. V lost 4 bases, J lost 5 bases, and 13 bases lay in between. Germline values: CDR1 SGHDN, CDR2 FVKESK. The CDR3 DNA reads TGTGCCAGCAGCCCATCGGGAGCCAGAGATACGCAGTATTTT. Protein sequence: CASSPSGARDTQYF.

This clonotype turned up a few times. The chain combines TRBV7-8 with TRBJ2-1; 10 nucleotides agree with TRBD2. There are 14 residues in the CDR3. CDR1 SGHVS and CDR2 FQNEAQ come from the germline V gene. J was trimmed by 9 bases and V by 3 bases; bases with no gene match: 5. As DNA, the CDR3 is TGTGCCAGCAGCTTTCGGCTAGCGGGGGCTGAGCAGTTCTTC. Its protein is CASSFRLAGAEQFF.

This clonotype has a handful of counts. The rearrangement links TRBV27 to TRBJ2-4; TRBD2 matches at 9 bases. Germline V gene sequence: CDR1 MNHEY, CDR2 SMNVEV (reference sequence). V shed 5 bases and J 0 bases; nucleotides not matched to a gene: 5. This CDR3 is built from 16 residues. The CDR3 protein is CASSPLAGLAKNIQYF. Written as DNA, the CDR3 is TGTGCCAGCAGTCCCCTAGCGGGGCTAGCCAAAAACATTCAGTACTTC.

V gene TRBV7-7 combines with J gene TRBJ2-5, with D maybe TRBD2 (5 bases). Trimming left V 5 bases short and J 0 bases short, with 10 bases between. From germline, CDR1 is SSHAT and CDR2 FNYEAQ (reference sequence). The CDR3 consists of 14 residues. CDR3 in amino acids: CASSLDYHQETQYF. The CDR3, as DNA: TGTGCCAGCAGCCTCGACTACCACCAAGAGACCCAGTACTTC.

Only a few counts were recorded for this clonotype. The V gene is TRBV18, the J gene TRBJ2-5; no firm D call. Gene TRBJ2-7 matches the end of the DNA better, so the J call may be wrong. CDR3 length equals 14 residues. Per the germline V gene, CDR1 is KGHSH and CDR2 is LQKENI. Here the CDR3 DNA reads TGTGCCAGCTCACCCCTCATGGCGACGGACGAGCAGTACTTC. Translation: CASSPLMATDEQYF.

J is TRBJ2-2 and V is TRBV10-3; TRBD1 matches 8 bases. This CDR3 has 16 residues. V was pared by 4 bases and J by 5 bases, with 9 bases of the junction left unmatched. From germline, CDR1 is ENHRY and CDR2 SYGVKD. The CDR3 sequence is CAISAHAGGVTGELFF. The CDR3, as DNA: TGTGCCATCAGTGCCCATGCAGGGGGCGTTACCGGGGAGCTGTTTTTT.

This clonotype has a handful of counts. The chain has TRBV20-1 and TRBJ2-1, with a weak D call TRBD2 (5 bases). The CDR3 runs 16 residues. Germline CDR1 reads DFQATT; CDR2 reads SNEGSKA (reference sequence). Trimming left V 2 bases short and J 7 bases short, with 21 bases between. The CDR3 protein is CSARTPGMRHRNEQFF. DNA for the CDR3: TGCAGTGCTAGAACCCCGGGGATGAGACACCGGAATGAGCAGTTCTTC.

This clonotype has a handful of counts. The genes are TRBV9 and TRBJ2-3; a weak D match, TRBD1 (5 bases). CDR1 is SGDLS, CDR2 YYNGEE, per germline. CDR3 length: 15 amino acids. V was pared by 4 bases and J by 6 bases, with 18 bases between. The CDR3 protein is CASSPQTRAGDTQYF. The CDR3 DNA sequence: TGTGCCAGCAGCCCTCAAACCCGGGCAGGGGATACGCAGTATTTT.

This clonotype appeared a single time. The chain couples TRBV27 to TRBJ2-3; D is undetermined. Per the germline V gene, CDR1 is MNHEY and CDR2 is SMNVEV (reference sequence). The V end was cut by 2 bases, the J end by 0 bases, with 9 bases between. The CDR3 totals 15 residues. The CDR3 coding sequence is TGTGCCAGCAGTTTAAGGATTGTGAGCACAGATACGCAGTATTTT. Its protein product is CASSLRIVSTDTQYF.

The V call is TRBV7-9, the J call TRBJ1-3; weak D call: TRBD1 (6 bases). In germline, CDR1 is SEHNR, CDR2 FQNEAQ (reference sequence). The CDR3 has 18 residues. V lost 1 base and J 2 bases, leaving 18 bases between the germline ends. Written as DNA, the CDR3 is TGTGCCAGCAGCTTAGGAGGAGGGGGAGTTTCTCCTGGAAACACCATATATTTT. This sequence encodes CASSLGGGGVSPGNTIYF.

The gene calls are TRBV7-2 and TRBJ2-3; D remains unclear. The CDR3 has 13 residues. The germline CDR1 and CDR2 sequences are SGHTA and FQGNSA. Between the trimmed V and J ends, which lost 5 bases and 5 bases, there was a span of 11 bases. For the CDR3, the DNA is TGTGCCAGCAGCCCCGGCCAGAGAGATACGCAGTATTTT. Amino acids: CASSPGQRDTQYF.

V gene TRBV24-1 combines with J gene TRBJ1-2; D call uncertain. Trimming removed 2 bases from V and 3 bases from J, with 12 bases in between. The CDR3 runs to 15 residues. Germline assignment: CDR1 KGHDR and CDR2 SFDVKD. CDR3 protein: CATSDSYKADYGYTF. The CDR3 DNA follows: TGTGCCACCAGTGATTCCTACAAGGCTGACTATGGCTACACCTTC.

A word on this clonotype: One junction end does not reproduce the germline sequence, and a read error may be involved. The genes are TRBV5-5 and TRBJ1-4; TRBD1 is a possible D gene (5 bases). Germline V lookup: CDR1 SGHKS, CDR2 YYEKEE (reference sequence). This CDR3 contains 9 residues. This CDR3 is CASSGGTDF. The CDR3 coding sequence is TGTGCCAGCAGCGGCGGGACGGATTTT.

This clonotype has more than one count but fewer than ten. V and J are TRBV15 and TRBJ2-5; D is unclear. The germline V and J ends were trimmed by 1 base and 2 bases, with 11 bases remaining between them. Germline values: CDR1 LNHNV, CDR2 YYDKDF (reference sequence). The length of the CDR3 is 15 residues. CDR3 sequence: CATSRVRVGQETQYF. The CDR3 region has the DNA TGTGCCACCAGCAGAGTACGGGTAGGTCAAGAGACCCAGTACTTC.

This clonotype was found a few times. The rearrangement links TRBV7-2 to TRBJ1-2; possibly TRBD1 for D (6 bases). Trimming left V 1 base short and J 5 bases short, with 20 bases between. CDR3 length: 17 amino acids. Germline V gene data show CDR1 as SGHTA and CDR2 as FQGNSA. The CDR3 loop is CASSLGAKQGYEYGYTF. CDR3 DNA sequence: TGTGCCAGCAGCTTAGGGGCCAAACAGGGATACGAATATGGCTACACCTTC. The full variable domain, its missing parts supplied by reference TRBV7-2 and TRBJ1-2, is GAGVSQSPSNKVTEKGKDVELRCDPISGHTALYWYRQSLGQGLEFLIYFQGNSAPDKSGLPSDRFSAERTGGSVSTLTIQRTQQEDSAVYLCASSLGAKQGYEYGYTFGSGTRLTVV.

The J gene is TRBJ2-1, the V gene TRBV5-6; 9 bases fit TRBD2. Germline lookup yields CDR1 SGHDT and CDR2 YYEEEE. The CDR3 runs 17 residues. V gave up 3 bases and J gave up 8 bases; unmatched junction bases: 15. CDR3 DNA: TGTGCCAGCAGCTCCCTGGGCGGGGGGGCCGCTTACTATGAGCAGTTCTTC. It is translated as CASSSLGGGAAYYEQFF.